These 6 T cell receptor beta chains came from one sample sequenced in a study of blood T cell repertoires in COVID-19. Profiled with immunoSEQ multiplex PCR; TCRdb holds only in-frame clones, not every one. The repertoire has over 9,500 clones, roughly 89% of them found once; the top ten carry around a fifth. Input material: peripheral blood. These receptors were taken from a woman aged 60-75 years with active COVID-19.

The chain joins TRBV4-1 to TRBJ2-7; possible D gene TRBD2, 6 bases. Germline V gene data show CDR1 as MGHRA and CDR2 as YSYEKL. V was pared by 4 bases and J by 2 bases, with 9 bases between. This CDR3 has 13 residues. CDR3 sequence: CASSPGSPYEQYF. CDR3 coding DNA: TGCGCCAGCAGCCCCGGGAGTCCCTACGAGCAGTACTTC.

This clone was detected only a few times. The chain has TRBV28 and TRBJ2-5; tentatively, D is TRBD2 (5 bases). The germline gives CDR1 MDHEN, CDR2 SYDVKM. The V end lost 3 bases, the J end lost 3 bases, and 11 bases lay between the germline ends. The CDR3 loop spans 14 amino acids. The DNA for the CDR3 is TGTGCCAGCAGTTTTATCGTGGGAGAAGAGACCCAGTACTTC. Translated: CASSFIVGEETQYF. The full variable domain, its missing parts supplied by reference TRBV28 and TRBJ2-5, is DVKVTQSSRYLVKRTGEKVFLECVQDMDHENMFWYRQDPGLGLRLIYFSYDVKMKEKGDIPEGYSVSREKKERFSLILESASTNQTSMYLCASSFIVGEETQYFGPGTRLLVL.

The gene calls are TRBV9 and TRBJ2-5, with 9 bases lining up with TRBD1. CDR1 is SGDLS and CDR2 is YYNGEE in the germline V gene. This CDR3 is 16 amino acids long. V shed 3 bases, J shed 4 bases, and the junction held 10 bases outside the gene matches. The CDR3 DNA sequence: TGTGCCAGCAGCGCCAGTGGACAGGGGTGGGGAGAGACCCAGTACTTC. This codes for CASSASGQGWGETQYF. Supplemented by reference TRBV9 and TRBJ2-5, the full variable domain reads DSGVTQTPKHLITATGQRVTLRCSPRSGDLSVYWYQQSLDQGLQFLIQYYNGEERAKGNILERFSAQQFPDLHSELNLSSLELGDSALYFCASSASGQGWGETQYFGPGTRLLVL.

The chain has TRBV3-1 (or the pseudogene TRBV3-2) and TRBJ1-6, with 7 bases fitting TRBD1. CDR3 size: 15 residues. Looked up from germline, CDR1 is LGHDT and CDR2 is YNNKEL (reference sequence). The trim removed 2 bases at V and 7 bases at J, leaving 5 bases unmatched. CDR3 in amino acids: CASSQLQGRNSPLHF. The CDR3 DNA reads TGTGCCAGCAGCCAACTACAGGGGCGCAATTCACCCCTCCACTTT.

This chain connects TRBV19 to TRBJ2-2, with D perhaps matching TRBD2 (6 bases). CDR1 LNHDA and CDR2 SQIVND come from the germline V gene (reference sequence). This CDR3 is 14 amino acids long. V was cut by 8 bases and J by 0 bases, with 10 bases left in between. CDR3 in DNA: TGTGCCAGTGATGGAGGGACGAACACCGGGGAGCTGTTTTTT. Translation: CASDGGTNTGELFF.

V and J are TRBV5-4 and TRBJ1-2, with D possibly being TRBD1 (5 bases). V lost 0 bases and J lost 2, with 8 bases in between. Per germline, CDR1 SGHNT and CDR2 YYREEE (reference sequence). The CDR3 has 14 residues. CDR3 DNA: TGTGCCAGCAGCTTGGGGGGCCTGAACTATGGCTACACCTTC. Amino acids: CASSLGGLNYGYTF.